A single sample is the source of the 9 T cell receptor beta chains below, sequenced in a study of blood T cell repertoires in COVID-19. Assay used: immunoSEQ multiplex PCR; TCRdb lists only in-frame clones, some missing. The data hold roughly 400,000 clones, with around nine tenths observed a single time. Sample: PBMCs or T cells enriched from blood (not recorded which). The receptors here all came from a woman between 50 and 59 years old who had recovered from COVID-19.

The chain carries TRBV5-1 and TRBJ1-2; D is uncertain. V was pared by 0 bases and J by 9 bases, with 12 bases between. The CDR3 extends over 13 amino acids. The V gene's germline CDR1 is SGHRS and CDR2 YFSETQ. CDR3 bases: TGCGCCAGCAGCTTGGTAGAGGAAAGGAGCTACACCTTC. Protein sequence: CASSLVEERSYTF.

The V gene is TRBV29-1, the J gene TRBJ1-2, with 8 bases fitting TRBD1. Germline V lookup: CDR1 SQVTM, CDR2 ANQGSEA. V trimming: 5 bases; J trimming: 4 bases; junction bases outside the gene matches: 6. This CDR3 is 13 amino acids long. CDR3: CSVIQGVSYGYTF. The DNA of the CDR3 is TGCAGCGTTATACAGGGGGTTAGCTATGGCTACACCTTC.

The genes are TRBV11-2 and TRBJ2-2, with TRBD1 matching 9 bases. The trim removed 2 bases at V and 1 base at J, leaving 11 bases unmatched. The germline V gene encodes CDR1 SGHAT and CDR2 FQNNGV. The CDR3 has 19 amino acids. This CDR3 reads CASSLLGQGRIVNTGELFF. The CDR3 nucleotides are TGTGCCAGCAGCTTACTAGGACAGGGGCGCATTGTGAACACCGGGGAGCTGTTTTTT. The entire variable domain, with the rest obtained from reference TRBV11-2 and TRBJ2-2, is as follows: EAGVAQSPRYKIIEKRQSVAFWCNPISGHATLYWYQQILGQGPKLLIQFQNNGVVDDSQLPKDRFSAERLKGVDSTLKIQPAKLEDSAVYLCASSLLGQGRIVNTGELFFGEGSRLTVL.

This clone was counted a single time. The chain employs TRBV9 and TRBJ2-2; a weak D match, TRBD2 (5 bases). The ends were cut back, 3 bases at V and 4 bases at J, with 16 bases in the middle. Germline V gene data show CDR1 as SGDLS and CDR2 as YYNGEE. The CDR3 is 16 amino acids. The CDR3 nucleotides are TGTGCCAGCAGCGCACTCGCCGGGAAACCCACCGGGGAGCTGTTTTTT. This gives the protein CASSALAGKPTGELFF.

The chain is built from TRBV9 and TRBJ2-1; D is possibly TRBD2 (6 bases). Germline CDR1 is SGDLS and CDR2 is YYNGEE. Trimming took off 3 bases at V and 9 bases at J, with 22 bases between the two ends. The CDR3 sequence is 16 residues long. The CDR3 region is CASSAGEVVGAVEQFF. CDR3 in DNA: TGTGCCAGCAGCGCCGGGGAGGTTGTAGGGGCCGTTGAGCAGTTCTTC. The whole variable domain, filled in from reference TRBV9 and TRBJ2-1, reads DSGVTQTPKHLITATGQRVTLRCSPRSGDLSVYWYQQSLDQGLQFLIQYYNGEERAKGNILERFSAQQFPDLHSELNLSSLELGDSALYFCASSAGEVVGAVEQFFGPGTRLTVL.

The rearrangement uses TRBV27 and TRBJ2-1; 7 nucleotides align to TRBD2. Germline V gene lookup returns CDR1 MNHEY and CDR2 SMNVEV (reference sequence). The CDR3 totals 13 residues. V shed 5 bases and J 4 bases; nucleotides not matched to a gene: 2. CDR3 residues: CASSRGGYNEQFF. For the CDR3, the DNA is TGTGCCAGCAGTCGCGGGGGTTACAATGAGCAGTTCTTC.

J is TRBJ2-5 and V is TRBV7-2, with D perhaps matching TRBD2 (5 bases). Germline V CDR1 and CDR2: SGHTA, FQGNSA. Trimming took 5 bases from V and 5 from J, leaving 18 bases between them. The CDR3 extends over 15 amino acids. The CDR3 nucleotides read TGTGCCAGCAGCCCCGGGAACAGTTGGTCGGAGACCCAGTACTTC. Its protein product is CASSPGNSWSETQYF.

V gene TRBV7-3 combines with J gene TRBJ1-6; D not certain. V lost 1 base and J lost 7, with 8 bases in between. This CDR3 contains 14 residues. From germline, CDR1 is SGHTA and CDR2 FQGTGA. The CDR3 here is CASSLSGGNSPLHF. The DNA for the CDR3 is TGTGCCAGCAGCTTAAGCGGTGGGAATTCACCCCTCCACTTT.

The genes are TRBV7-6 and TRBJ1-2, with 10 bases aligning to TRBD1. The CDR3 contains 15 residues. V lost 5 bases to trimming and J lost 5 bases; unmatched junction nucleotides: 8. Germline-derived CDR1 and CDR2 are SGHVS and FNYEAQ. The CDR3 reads CASSSQTGGVYGYTF. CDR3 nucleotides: TGTGCCAGCAGCAGCCAGACAGGGGGCGTTTATGGCTACACCTTC.